This record covers a single T cell receptor (beta chain). Its matching antigen is unknown. The sample is drawn from a study of blood T cells in healthy people across ages. The study's findings and limits: Measured against age, TCR beta diversity per million T cells decreased in a roughly linear manner. Those diversity estimates obtained from one million T cells were thought to be underestimates.

The CDR3 contains 17 residues. Germline V lookup: CDR1 KGHDR, CDR2 SFDVKD. After removal of 5 bases from V and 3 bases from J, the junction contained 13 bases not matched to a gene. PCR was performed a second time for about 7 to 12 cycles using a sample-barcoded 5' primer and a J-beta primer mix. TCRdb independently ran MiXCR on the 5' RACE reads; one entry per CDR3 protein. Of 700,000 or so distinct CDR3 sequences listed, 22% are singletons. There were at least 6 micrograms of total RNA extracted from every sample. The chain is built from TRBV24-1 and TRBJ2-5, with 8 bases fitting TRBD2. The sequence was collected from a man between 70 and 80 years old in good health. The sample taken for sequencing was blood. CDR3 region: CATSVSYGRDKKETQYF. The CDR3 DNA sequence: TGTGCCACCAGTGTTTCGTACGGGAGGGACAAAAAAGAGACCCAGTACTTC.